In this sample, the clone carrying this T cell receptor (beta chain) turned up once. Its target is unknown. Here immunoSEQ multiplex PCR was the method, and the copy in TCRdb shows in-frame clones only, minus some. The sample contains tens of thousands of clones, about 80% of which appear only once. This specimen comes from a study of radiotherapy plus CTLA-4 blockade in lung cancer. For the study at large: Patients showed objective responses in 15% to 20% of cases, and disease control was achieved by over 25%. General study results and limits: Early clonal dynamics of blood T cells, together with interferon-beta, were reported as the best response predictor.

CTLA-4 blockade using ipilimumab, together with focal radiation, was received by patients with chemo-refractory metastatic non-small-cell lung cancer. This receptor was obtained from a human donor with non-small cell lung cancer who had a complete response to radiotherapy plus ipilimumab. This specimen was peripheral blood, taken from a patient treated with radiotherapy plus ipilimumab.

The chain's CDR3 is CAISTRDSSYGYTF. The DNA for the CDR3 is TGTGCCATCAGTACCCGGGACAGTAGTTATGGCTACACCTTC. The chain is built from TRBV10-3 and TRBJ1-2, with TRBD1 matching over 7 bases. J lost 5 bases, V lost 5 bases, and 8 bases had no gene match. Germline assignment: CDR1 ENHRY and CDR2 SYGVKD. The CDR3 has 14 amino acids.